The source of this T cell receptor beta chain is a study of blood T cell repertoires in COVID-19. TCRdb's copy holds only in-frame clones and misses some; the assay was immunoSEQ multiplex PCR. This sample yields just under 75,000 clones, of which approximately 80% are seen a single time; 2.5% belongs to the top ten. CDR3 length: 17 amino acids. Germline V gives CDR1 SGHVS, CDR2 FNYEAQ. With V trimmed by 3 bases and J by 4 bases, 5 bases remained unmatched. The gene calls are TRBV7-6 and TRBJ2-5; 16 bases align to TRBD2. The sequence was collected from a man aged 80 or over with active or convalescent COVID-19. Sequenced: peripheral blood. This chain's CDR3 is CASSLGLAGGPRETQYF. The CDR3 DNA follows: TGTGCCAGCAGCTTGGGACTAGCGGGGGGGCCGAGAGAGACCCAGTACTTC.